The rows below give T cell receptor beta chains drawn from one sample of a study of blood T cell repertoires in COVID-19. TCRdb's table, derived via immunoSEQ multiplex PCR, lists solely in-frame clones and lacks some. The table includes more than 300,000 clones, roughly nine tenths detected once. The sequenced sample was PBMCs or T cells enriched from blood (not recorded which). These receptors came from a woman in her thirties or forties who had been exposed to COVID-19. The CDR3 runs from the conserved cysteine through the conserved F or W. The order of the fields is clone size, J gene, V gene, D gene, CDR3 protein, CDR3 DNA. A D gene is named only where the DNA matches it firmly. Size is omitted from some rows. Given values are once, few, many or a class for expanded clones.

once	TRBJ2-3	TRBV5-4	NA	CASSSKDWGYTDTQYF	TGTGCCAGCAGCTCGAAGGACTGGGGATACACAGATACGCAGTATTTT
NA	TRBJ1-2	TRBV10-3	NA	CATQRGSANYGYTF	TGTGCCACCCAACGGGGTTCAGCTAACTATGGCTACACCTTC
NA	TRBJ1-5	TRBV6-5	TRBD1	CASSRTGIGNQPQHF	TGTGCCAGCAGTAGGACAGGGATCGGCAATCAGCCCCAGCATTTT
once	TRBJ1-2	TRBV3-1/TRBV3-2	TRBD1	CASSRQGNSYGYTF	TGTGCCAGCAGCCGACAGGGAAATTCGTATGGCTACACCTTC
NA	TRBJ1-1	TRBV11-2	TRBD1	CASSLVWAGGTEAFF	TGTGCCAGCAGCTTAGTCTGGGCAGGGGGTACTGAAGCTTTCTTT
NA	TRBJ1-2	TRBV20-1	TRBD1	CSASETGVSYGYTF	TGCAGTGCTAGTGAGACAGGGGTCTCCTATGGCTACACCTTC
NA	TRBJ1-2	TRBV5-1	NA	CASSAGVVRRRDASYGYTF	TGCGCCAGCAGCGCGGGAGTAGTTAGACGAAGGGACGCTAGCTATGGCTACACCTTC
NA	TRBJ2-7	TRBV5-3	NA	CARRLQGKGYEQYF	TGTGCCAGAAGGTTACAGGGAAAGGGCTACGAGCAGTACTTC
NA	TRBJ1-1	TRBV7-8	NA	CASSIALDFVFF	TGTGCCAGCAGCATAGCCCTCGACTTTGTTTTCTTT
NA	TRBJ2-5	TRBV18	NA	CASSPLGAQETQYF	TGTGCCAGCTCACCCCTGGGGGCCCAAGAGACCCAGTACTTC
NA	TRBJ2-1	TRBV24-1	NA	CATSDGLNEQFF	TGTGCCACCAGTGATGGGCTAAATGAGCAGTTCTTC
NA	TRBJ2-7	TRBV3-1/TRBV3-2	TRBD1	CASSQRDRGREQYF	TGTGCCAGCAGCCAACGGGACAGGGGGCGTGAGCAGTACTTC
NA	TRBJ2-7	TRBV6-5	NA	CASSYTGNSYEQYF	TGTGCCAGCAGTTACACGGGGAACTCCTACGAGCAGTACTTC
NA	TRBJ2-1	TRBV6-5	NA	CASSYSDSINEQFF	TGTGCCAGCAGTTACTCTGACTCGATAAATGAGCAGTTCTTC
NA	TRBJ1-2	TRBV19	TRBD1	CASSRDSEQHGYTF	TGTGCCAGTAGTAGGGACAGCGAACAGCATGGCTACACCTTC
NA	TRBJ1-2	TRBV19	TRBD1	CASRDRANYGYTF	TGTGCCAGCCGGGACAGAGCAAACTATGGCTACACCTTC
once	TRBJ1-2	TRBV6-5	NA	CASSYSSLAGYTF	TGTGCCAGCAGTTACTCGAGTCTTGCGGGCTACACCTTC
NA	TRBJ1-2	TRBV4-3	NA	CASSQARGENYGYTF	TGCGCCAGCAGCCAAGCCAGGGGTGAGAACTATGGCTACACCTTC
NA	TRBJ1-3	TRBV15	NA	CATSRAGQPGLGNTIYF	TGTGCCACCAGCAGAGCCGGACAGCCCGGGCTAGGAAACACCATATATTTT
NA	TRBJ1-5	TRBV5-8	TRBD1	CASSLTKTRTGSNQPQHF	TGTGCCAGCAGCTTGACCAAAACACGGACAGGCTCCAATCAGCCCCAGCATTTT
once	TRBJ2-7	TRBV19	NA	CASSISTGSSYEQYF	TGTGCCAGTAGTATCTCCACAGGATCCTCCTACGAGCAGTACTTC
NA	TRBJ1-6	TRBV5-4	TRBD1	CASSLLAGTGANSPLHF	TGTGCCAGCAGCTTGTTAGCTGGGACAGGGGCTAATTCACCCCTCCACTTT
NA	TRBJ2-3	TRBV18	NA	CASSPRSTTHSDTQYF	TGTGCCAGCTCACCTAGGTCTACTACTCACTCCGATACGCAGTATTTT
NA	TRBJ2-7	TRBV15	TRBD2	CATSHPREGSREQYF	TGTGCCACCAGCCACCCACGGGAGGGATCGAGGGAGCAGTACTTC
NA	TRBJ1-1	TRBV5-6	TRBD1	CASSVGQGVNTEAFF	TGTGCCAGCAGCGTGGGACAGGGGGTGAACACTGAAGCTTTCTTT
NA	TRBJ1-5	TRBV27	TRBD1	CASFPGQGISGQPQHF	TGTGCCAGCTTTCCGGGACAGGGGATTTCGGGGCAGCCCCAGCATTTT
many	TRBJ2-5	TRBV20-1	NA	CSASMREETQYF	TGCAGTGCTAGTATGCGGGAAGAGACCCAGTACTTC
NA	TRBJ2-3	TRBV7-8	TRBD2	CASSLAFLGAGESTDTQYF	TGTGCCAGCAGCTTAGCTTTCCTTGGAGCGGGGGAGAGCACAGATACGCAGTATTTT
NA	TRBJ2-3	TRBV19	TRBD2	CASSSPSGRTDTQYF	TGTGCCAGTAGTTCCCCTAGCGGGAGGACAGATACGCAGTATTTT
NA	TRBJ1-2	TRBV25-1	NA	CATTQGINYGYTF	TGTGCCACGACACAGGGAATTAACTATGGCTACACCTTC
NA	TRBJ2-7	TRBV20-1	NA	CSARAGYEQYF	TGCAGTGCTAGAGCCGGGTACGAGCAGTACTTC
NA	TRBJ1-2	TRBV5-6	TRBD1	CASSLEGDRDYGYTF	TGTGCCAGCAGCTTGGAAGGGGACAGAGACTATGGCTACACCTTC
NA	TRBJ2-1	TRBV7-8	NA	CASSLAAGNYNEQFF	TGTGCCAGCAGCTTAGCGGCAGGGAACTACAATGAGCAGTTCTTC
NA	TRBJ1-5	TRBV27	NA	CASSLEALGNQPQHF	TGTGCCAGCAGTTTAGAGGCGCTAGGCAATCAGCCCCAGCATTTT
NA	TRBJ1-5	TRBV20-1	NA	CSASPGWGQPQHF	TGCAGTGCTAGTCCAGGGTGGGGCCAGCCCCAGCATTTT
NA	TRBJ1-2	TRBV12-3/TRBV12-4	TRBD1	CASRPGQGSGYTF	TGTGCCAGCAGGCCAGGACAGGGATCTGGCTACACCTTC
NA	TRBJ1-2	TRBV5-1	TRBD1	CASSLDRVNYGYTF	TGCGCCAGCAGCTTAGACAGGGTTAACTATGGCTACACCTTC
few	TRBJ1-1	TRBV5-1	NA	CASSWREGTEAFF	TGCGCCAGCAGCTGGAGAGAAGGCACTGAAGCTTTCTTT
NA	TRBJ1-2	TRBV6-5	NA	CASRGTGYYGYTF	TGTGCCAGCAGGGGAACAGGGTACTATGGCTACACCTTC
NA	TRBJ2-3	TRBV27	TRBD1	CATADREGSDTQYF	TGTGCCACCGCGGACAGGGAAGGATCAGATACGCAGTATTTT
NA	TRBJ1-5	TRBV10-3	NA	CAISEGAGNQPQHF	TGTGCCATCAGTGAAGGAGCGGGCAATCAGCCCCAGCATTTT
NA	TRBJ1-3	TRBV19	NA	CASMRGTHAGNTIYF	TGTGCCAGTATGCGGGGAACGCATGCTGGAAACACCATATATTTT
NA	TRBJ2-1	TRBV7-9	NA	CASSPGIGEFF	TGTGCCAGCAGCCCCGGGATCGGGGAGTTCTTC
NA	TRBJ2-6	TRBV24-1	TRBD1	CATSDAGTGASGANVLTF	TGTGCCACCAGTGACGCCGGGACAGGGGCCTCTGGGGCCAACGTCCTGACTTTC